This T cell receptor (beta chain) was retrieved from a study of technical replicates of blood from a few donors. The protocol was immunoSEQ multiplex PCR, while the TCRdb copy is restricted to in-frame clones and leaves out a portion. The profile shows about 88,000 clones, around 94% of them singletons. Losses at the gene ends were 0 bases for V and 0 bases for J; bases not matched to a gene: 2. The CDR3 extends over 16 amino acids. Germline CDR1 is SGHRS and CDR2 is YFSETQ. The V call is TRBV5-1, the J call TRBJ2-3; 9 bases are shared with TRBD1. Input material: T cells isolated from PBMCs. The TCR comes from a human donor in good health. This chain's CDR3 is CASSLAGQGSTDTQYF. CDR3 nucleotides: TGCGCCAGCAGCTTGGCGGGACAGGGTAGCACAGATACGCAGTATTTT. The whole variable domain, filled in from reference TRBV5-1 and TRBJ2-3, reads KAGVTQTPRYLIKTRGQQVTLSCSPISGHRSVSWYQQTPGQGLQFLFEYFSETQRNKGNFPGRFSGRQFSNSRSEMNVSTLELGDSALYLCASSLAGQGSTDTQYFGPGTRLTVL.